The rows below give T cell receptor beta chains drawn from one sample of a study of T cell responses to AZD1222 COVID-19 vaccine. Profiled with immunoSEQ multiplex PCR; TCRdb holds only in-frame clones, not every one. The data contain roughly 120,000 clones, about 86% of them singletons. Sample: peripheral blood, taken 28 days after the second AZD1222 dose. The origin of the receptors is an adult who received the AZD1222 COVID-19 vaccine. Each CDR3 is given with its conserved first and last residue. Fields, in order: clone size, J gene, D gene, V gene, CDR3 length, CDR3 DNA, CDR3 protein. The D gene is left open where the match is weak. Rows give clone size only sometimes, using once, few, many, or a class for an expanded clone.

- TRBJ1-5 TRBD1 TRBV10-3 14 TGTGCCATCAGGGGGGACAGTGGGAATCAGCCCCAGCATTTT CAIRGDSGNQPQHF
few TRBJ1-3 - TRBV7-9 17 TGTGCCAGCAGCTTACCGGCAGGGATAAACTCTGGAAACACCATATATTTT CASSLPAGINSGNTIYF
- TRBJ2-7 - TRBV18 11 TGTGCCAGCCGAAGCTCCTACGAGCAGTACTTC CASRSSYEQYF
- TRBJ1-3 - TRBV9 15 TGTGCCAGCAGCGTAGAGGGAGCGGGCGGAAACACCATATATTTT CASSVEGAGGNTIYF
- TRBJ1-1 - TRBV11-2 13 TGTGCCAGCAGCTTAGTTGGCGGGGTAATAGCTTTCTTT CASSLVGGVIAFF
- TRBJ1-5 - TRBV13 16 TGTGCCAGCAGCATGGGGCAGGGAAGGGGCAATCAGCCCCAGCATTTT CASSMGQGRGNQPQHF
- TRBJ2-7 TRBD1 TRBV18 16 TGTGCCAGCTCAAGGAATTTACAGGGGGTCTCCTACGAGCAGTACTTC CASSRNLQGVSYEQYF
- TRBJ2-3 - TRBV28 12 TGTGCCAGCAGTTTAAGCACAGATACGCAGTATTTT CASSLSTDTQYF
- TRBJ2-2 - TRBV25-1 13 TGTGCCAGCAGTCCCACCGGCACCGGGGAGCTGTTTTTT CASSPTGTGELFF
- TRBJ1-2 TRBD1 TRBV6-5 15 TGTGCCAGCAGTTTAACCCGGGACAGGGGGTATGGCTACACCTTC CASSLTRDRGYGYTF
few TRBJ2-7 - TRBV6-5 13 TGTGCCAGCAGTTACTCGAGAGGCCACGAGCAGTACTTC CASSYSRGHEQYF
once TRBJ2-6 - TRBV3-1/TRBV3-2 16 TGTGCCAGCAGCCAAAGTGATACCACTGGGGCCAACGTCCTGACTTTC CASSQSDTTGANVLTF
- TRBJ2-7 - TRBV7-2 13 TGTGCCAGCAGCAGGCCCGGTGCCTACGAGCAGTACTTC CASSRPGAYEQYF
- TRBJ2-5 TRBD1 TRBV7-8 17 TGTGCCAGCAGCCTTACTCGACTTTACAGGGGGCGAGAGACCCAGTACTTC CASSLTRLYRGRETQYF
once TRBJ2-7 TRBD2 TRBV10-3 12 TGTGCCATCACAGCGGGGGGCTACGAGCAGTACTTC CAITAGGYEQYF
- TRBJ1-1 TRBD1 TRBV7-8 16 TGTGCCAGCAGCTTTGGATCCAGGGGGCAGAACACTGAAGCTTTCTTT CASSFGSRGQNTEAFF
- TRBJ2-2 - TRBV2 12 TGTGCCAGCAGTGGGTTTGGCGGGGAGCTGTTTTTT CASSGFGGELFF
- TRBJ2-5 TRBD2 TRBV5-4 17 TGTGCCAGCAGCTCGGCGGTCCTGACTAGCGGGGGGGAGACCCAGTACTTC CASSSAVLTSGGETQYF
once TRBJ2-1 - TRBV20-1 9 TGCAGTGCTGCTGCGGTGCAGTTCTTC CSAAAVQFF
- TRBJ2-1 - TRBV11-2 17 TGTGCCAGCAGCTTAGTAGGGGGAGCTGGGATCTACAATGAGCAGTTCTTC CASSLVGGAGIYNEQFF
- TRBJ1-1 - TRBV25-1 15 TGTGCCAGCAGTGACCCCACAGGGATTGGGACTGAAGCTTTCTTT CASSDPTGIGTEAFF
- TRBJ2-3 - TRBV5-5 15 TGTGCCAGCAGCTTAGCAGGGATTCGCACAGATACGCAGTATTTT CASSLAGIRTDTQYF
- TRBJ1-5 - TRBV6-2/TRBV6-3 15 TGTGCCAGCAGTACGTACAGGGATAGGGGTCAGCCCCAGCATTTT CASSTYRDRGQPQHF
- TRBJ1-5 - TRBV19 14 TGTGCCAGTACCCGGGGTGGGGGCAATCAGCCCCAGCATTTT CASTRGGGNQPQHF
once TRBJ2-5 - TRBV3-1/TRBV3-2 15 - CATSQVGGGSSQEYF
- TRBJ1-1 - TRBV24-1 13 TGTGCCACCAGTGATTTGTGGGACACTGAAGCTTTCTTT CATSDLWDTEAFF
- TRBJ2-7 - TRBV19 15 TGTGCCAGTAGGCGAGACGGGGGTATGACCTACGAGCAGTACTTC CASRRDGGMTYEQYF
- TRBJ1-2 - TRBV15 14 TGTGCCACCAGCAGCAGACGGGGGGCAGGTGGCTACACCTTC CATSSRRGAGGYTF
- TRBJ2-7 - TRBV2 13 TGTGCCAGCACAACGGGTGGCTCCTACGAGCAGTACTTC CASTTGGSYEQYF
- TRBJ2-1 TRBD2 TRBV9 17 TGTGCCAGCAGCGAGGATAGCGGGAGTTCCTCCTACAATGAGCAGTTCTTC CASSEDSGSSSYNEQFF
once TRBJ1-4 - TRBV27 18 TGTGCCAGCAGTCCGGGACATCTTACTCTTGCAACTAATGAAAAACTGTTTTTT CASSPGHLTLATNEKLFF
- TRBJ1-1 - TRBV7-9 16 TGTGCCAGCAGCCCCCCCTCCGTGGTGGCTAACACTGAAGCTTTCTTT CASSPPSVVANTEAFF
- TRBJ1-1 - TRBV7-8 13 TGTGCCAGCAGCTCCGCGGGGAACACTGAAGCTTTCTTT CASSSAGNTEAFF